The clone carrying this T cell receptor (beta chain) was observed a single time. Antigen: not known. In the original workflow: Lowest detectable productive clonotype frequency was 2.59 x 10-5. TCRdb's table, derived via immunoSEQ multiplex PCR, lists solely in-frame clones and lacks some. That table furnishes V, J and clone size, whereas the DNA furnished D and trimming. This table has tens of thousands of clones, 78% appearing once. These data belong to a study of STAT5B mutations in CD4+ large granular lymphocyte leukemia. Regarding the study as a whole: Patient CD4-sorted repertoires looked more clonal than healthy CD4+ repertoires, even without putative leukemic clones. 8/27 top patient clones versus 2/35 control clones were TRBV06-family.

Germline V gives CDR1 ENHRY, CDR2 SYGVKD. The ends lost 7 bases at V and 3 bases at J; junction bases unmatched: 5. The CDR3 loop spans 16 amino acids. The TCR originated in a human donor in good health. The sample comprised CD4+ T cells from blood buffy coats. This chain uses TRBV10-3 with TRBJ2-3; 15 bases fit TRBD2. The CDR3 region is CAITAGTSGRTDTQYF. Written as DNA, the CDR3 is TGTGCCATCACCGCCGGGACTAGCGGGAGGACAGATACGCAGTATTTT.